This T cell receptor beta chain was sequenced in a study of shared clonotypes between healthy human individuals. This clone showed up just a few times. The antigen is unknown. Naive CD45RA+ and memory CD45RA-negative subsets were split from CD4+ cells. Study observations and caveats: Non-shared clonotypes showed lower generation probabilities than clonotypes common to all four donors. Between a few donors, naive CD4 clonotypes were shared at a level of about 5.3%.

Generated by immunoSEQ multiplex PCR, the TCRdb table keeps only in-frame clones and is missing some. The data hold some 1,100,000 clones, with approximately 80% observed a single time. Per the germline V gene, CDR1 is SEHNR and CDR2 is FQNEAQ (reference sequence). This CDR3 has 13 residues. The V and J ends lost 3 bases and 5 bases respectively, with 8 bases between them. The chain links TRBV7-9 to TRBJ2-1; a weak D match, TRBD2 (6 bases). The source is a man aged 18 to 29 in good health. Some clones in this sample may be carry-over from other donors' samples. Specimen: memory CD4+ T cells from PBMCs. Subset given: CD45RA-negative fraction. This CDR3 is CASSLWEDNEQFF. The CDR3 DNA reads as TGTGCCAGCAGCTTGTGGGAGGACAATGAGCAGTTCTTC.